The rows below give T cell receptor beta chains drawn from one sample of a study. TCRdb analysed the RT-PCR reads with MiXCR anew, one entry per CDR3 protein. The data hold approximately 720,000 distinct CDR3 sequences, with 14% observed a single time. The specimen was memory CD4+ T cells from blood. Receptors were obtained from a female donor in good health, serving as a healthy control. Both conserved end residues are part of each CDR3. Each record gives: D gene, clone size, J gene, V gene, CDR3 protein, CDR3 DNA. The D gene is left open where the match is weak. Some rows have no size entry. The others give once, few or many, or a class for an expanded clone.

>.|.|TRBJ2-2|TRBV7-9
CASGGQTANTGELFF
TGTGCCAGCGGGGGGCAGACCGCGAACACCGGGGAGCTGTTTTTT
>.|few|TRBJ1-1|TRBV10-3
CAIGQREAEAFF
TGTGCCATCGGGCAACGGGAGGCTGAAGCTTTCTTT
>.|many|TRBJ2-1|TRBV12-3/TRBV12-4
CASSYTGGSYNEQFF
TGTGCCAGCAGTTATACCGGCGGGTCCTACAATGAGCAGTTCTTC
>TRBD1|few|TRBJ1-2|TRBV20-1
CSARAGQGAVGYTF
TGCAGTGCTAGAGCAGGACAGGGGGCAGTGGGCTACACCTTC
>TRBD1|few|TRBJ2-3|TRBV7-8
CASRTGGRWDTQYF
TGTGCCAGCAGGACAGGGGGGCGGTGGGATACGCAGTATTTT
>TRBD2|many|TRBJ2-7|TRBV5-1
CASRFTSGSYEQYF
TGCGCCAGCAGATTTACTAGCGGCTCCTACGAGCAGTACTTC
>TRBD2|once|TRBJ2-7|TRBV5-6
CASSQIRLAGQRFYEQYF
TGTGCCAGCAGCCAAATCCGGCTAGCGGGACAAAGGTTCTACGAGCAGTACTTC
>TRBD1|few|TRBJ2-7|TRBV3-1
CASSPRWTGGEQYF
TGTGCCAGCAGCCCACGGTGGACAGGGGGCGAGCAGTACTTC
>.|few|TRBJ2-3|TRBV6-6
CASSLPGISTDTQYF
TGTGCCAGCAGCCTCCCAGGGATTAGCACAGATACGCAGTATTTT
>.|many|TRBJ2-2|TRBV6-6
CASSYRGVVGELFF
TGTGCCAGCAGTTACAGAGGGGTGGTCGGGGAGCTGTTTTTT
>TRBD1|few|TRBJ1-1|TRBV4-2
CASSQDRGTGESNTEAFF
TGTGCCAGCAGCCAAGATCGAGGGACAGGGGAGTCGAACACTGAAGCTTTCTTT
>.|many|TRBJ2-5|TRBV12-3/TRBV12-4
CASSAGETQYF
TGTGCCAGCAGTGCGGGGGAGACCCAGTACTTC
>.|.|TRBJ2-3|TRBV2
CASSEALGRSDTQYF
TGTGCCAGCAGTGAAGCGCTAGGGAGGTCAGATACGCAGTATTTT
>.|.|TRBJ2-1|TRBV11-1
CASSLGDTKFF
TGTGCCAGCAGCTTGGGCGACACAAAGTTCTTC
>.|many|TRBJ1-3|TRBV4-3
CASSQTDSTGNGNTIYF
TGCGCCAGCAGCCAAACGGACAGCACAGGGAACGGAAACACCATATATTTT
>.|.|TRBJ2-7|TRBV6-5
CASSPYRGYEQYF
TGTGCCAGCAGTCCCTACCGGGGATACGAGCAGTACTTC
>.|few|TRBJ1-2|TRBV20-1
CSASVNYGYTF
TGCAGTGCTAGCGTGAACTATGGCTACACCTTC
>.|.|TRBJ1-5|TRBV12-3/TRBV12-4
CASSSVGQPQHF
TGTGCCAGCAGTTCCGTTGGTCAGCCCCAGCATTTT
>.|many|TRBJ1-1|TRBV29-1
CSVEGGNTEAFF
TGCAGCGTTGAGGGGGGGAACACTGAAGCTTTCTTT
>.|many|TRBJ2-2|TRBV6-6
CASSRLASTGELFF
TGTGCCAGCAGTCGGCTAGCCTCCACCGGGGAGCTGTTTTTT
>.|few|TRBJ2-2|TRBV3-1
CASSQLDETGELFF
TGTGCCAGCAGCCAACTGGACGAGACCGGGGAGCTGTTTTTT
>.|many|TRBJ2-5|TRBV24-1
CATSDLPGRQETQYF
TGTGCCACCAGTGATTTGCCGGGGCGCCAAGAGACCCAGTACTTC
>TRBD1|few|TRBJ1-1|TRBV5-1
CASSLAVFGQGDTEAFF
TGCGCCAGCAGCTTGGCGGTATTCGGCCAGGGGGACACTGAAGCTTTCTTT
>.|.|TRBJ2-1|TRBV28
CARGGYRESYNEQFF
TGTGCCAGAGGGGGATATAGAGAAAGCTACAATGAGCAGTTCTTC
>TRBD1|.|TRBJ2-7|TRBV5-1
CASSSLPGQTTYEQYF
TGCGCCAGCAGCTCGTTACCGGGACAGACGACCTACGAGCAGTACTTC
>.|.|TRBJ1-4|TRBV5-4
CASSLDQGRTNEKLFF
TGTGCCAGCAGCTTGGATCAAGGACGGACAAATGAAAAACTGTTTTTT
>.|.|TRBJ1-4|TRBV18
CASSPGDLGKLFF
TGTGCCAGCTCACCGGGGGACTTGGGAAAACTGTTTTTT
>TRBD1|.|TRBJ1-5|TRBV5-1
CASSLTGGDAQPQHF
TGCGCCAGCAGCTTGACAGGGGGCGACGCCCAGCCCCAGCATTTT
>.|few|TRBJ2-1|TRBV7-2
CASSLVGGTTYNEQFF
TGTGCCAGCAGCTTAGTTGGGGGCACCACCTACAATGAGCAGTTCTTC
>TRBD1|.|TRBJ2-5|TRBV7-2
CASSFGTGRQETQYF
TGTGCCAGCAGCTTTGGGACAGGGAGACAAGAGACCCAGTACTTC
>.|few|TRBJ1-1|TRBV7-9
CASSPLSATEAFF
TGTGCCAGCAGCCCTCTTTCGGCCACTGAAGCTTTCTTT
>TRBD2|few|TRBJ2-1|TRBV7-3
CASSLGPAGGLYEQFF
TGTGCCAGCAGCTTAGGGCCAGCGGGGGGGCTGTATGAGCAGTTCTTC
>TRBD1|.|TRBJ2-1|TRBV30
CAWSRGQGYNEQFF
TGTGCCTGGAGTAGGGGACAGGGGTACAATGAGCAGTTCTTC
>.|many|TRBJ2-7|TRBV27
CASSHNPDVAEQYF
TGTGCCAGCAGTCACAACCCGGACGTCGCCGAGCAGTACTTC
>.|.|TRBJ1-2|TRBV20-1
CSARVGGRYGYGYTF
TGCAGTGCTAGAGTTGGAGGACGGTATGGATATGGCTACACCTTC
>TRBD2|.|TRBJ2-3|TRBV11-2
CASSLETSGTQYF
TGTGCCAGCAGCTTAGAGACTAGCGGGACGCAGTATTTT
>.|.|TRBJ1-4|TRBV9
CASSSLTPANEKLFF
TGTGCCAGCAGCTCACTGACCCCAGCTAATGAAAAACTGTTTTTT
>.|.|TRBJ1-3|TRBV3-1
CASSQVTGGDSGNTIYF
TGTGCCAGCAGCCAAGTTACGGGGGGCGACTCTGGAAACACCATATATTTT
>.|.|TRBJ2-7|TRBV7-2
CASSSYAKGSYEQYF
TGTGCCAGCAGCTCCTACGCGAAGGGAAGTTACGAGCAGTACTTC